What follows is one T cell receptor beta chain and its context. What it binds is not known. The data belong to a study of cytomegalovirus exposure and HLA in healthy donors. Losses at the gene ends were 4 bases for V and 5 bases for J; bases not matched to a gene: 10. The CDR3 runs to 15 residues. CDR1 and CDR2 (germline): SGHNT, YYREEE (reference sequence). Libraries were prepared by immunoSEQ multiplex PCR; TCRdb keeps only in-frame clonotypes and omits some of them. The table lists about 130,000 clones, approximately 91% of them singletons. Study-wide findings and caveats: TCR beta chains numbering some 160 were designated cytomegalovirus-associated. A later analysis found first-cohort TCR clusters tended to co-occur in the 120 validation repertoires. Confirmation in vitro established that three CMV-associated chains were specific for CMV antigens.

The chain carries TRBV5-4 and TRBJ2-7, with 9 positions matching TRBD1. Sequenced sample: PBMCs. The TCR sequence derives from a man between 25 and 39 years old in good health and CMV-seronegative. In DNA form, the CDR3 reads TGTGCCAGCAGCCAAGGACCGGGACAGGGCCACGAGCAGTACTTC. Its translation: CASSQGPGQGHEQYF.